This TCR beta chain was recorded in a study of blood T cell repertoires in COVID-19. Whole-study context: Sites in the United States, Italy and Spain provided acute and convalescent COVID-19 samples.

The CDR3 spans 12 residues. V dropped 4 bases and J dropped 6 bases, with 10 bases sitting between them. CDR1 is SGHAT, CDR2 FQNNGV, per germline. Original analysis: Reference gene primer amplification gave estimated nucleated cell counts. The method was immunoSEQ multiplex PCR; TCRdb's version includes in-frame clones alone and lacks a portion of them. D and trimming come from the DNA, and the V and J calls and clone size come from that table. The data hold more than 80,000 clones, with approximately 80% observed a single time. The chain uses TRBV11-2 and TRBJ2-7, with no clear D. The TCR was taken from a woman of 80 years or more with active or convalescent COVID-19. Sequenced sample: peripheral blood. The CDR3 loop reads CASSSTRVEQYF. CDR3 in DNA: TGTGCCAGCAGCTCAACACGGGTCGAGCAGTACTTC.